Included here is one T cell receptor beta chain sequence, with context. The data were obtained in a study of CD8+ T cells in alopecia areata. cDNA prepared by RNA extraction and subsequent reverse transcription served as the template for sequencing. The table came from immunoSEQ multiplex PCR; TCRdb's copy has only in-frame clones and leaves some out. The sample records about 180,000 clones, approximately 50% being singletons. Described treatment: oral pan-JAK inhibitor, 5-10 mg twice daily. Germline lookup yields CDR1 SGHDT and CDR2 YYEEEE. CDR3 length equals 12 residues. The germline V and J ends were trimmed by 2 bases and 4 bases, with 7 bases remaining between them.

V usage is TRBV5-6 and J usage is TRBJ2-7, with D possibly TRBD1 on 6 matching bases. The sample here was CD8+ T cells sorted from blood, taken around week 54, from a patient treated with tofacitinib. This sequence originates from a human donor with alopecia areata. The CDR3 is CASSFDRYEQYF. The CDR3 DNA follows: TGTGCCAGCAGCTTTGACAGGTACGAGCAGTACTTC.